Below, 7 T cell receptor beta chains from the same sample are listed, as sequenced in a study of OX40 agonist ivuxolimab in advanced cancers. Clones were read by immunoSEQ multiplex PCR, and TCRdb kept only the in-frame ones, dropping some. The sample holds around 110,000 clones, around 90% seen once. The material was CD4+ or CD8+ T cells sorted from blood, obtained in a trial of the OX40 agonist ivuxolimab. All receptors come from an adult with an advanced solid tumor such as melanoma, head and neck, liver or kidney cancer.

The chain carries TRBV25-1 and TRBJ2-1, with D hard to call. This CDR3 contains 11 residues. The germline CDR1 and CDR2 sequences are MGHDK and SYGVNS. The V end was cut by 5 bases, the J end by 4 bases, with 3 bases between. The CDR3: CASSSYNEQFF. In DNA form, the CDR3 reads TGTGCCAGCAGTTCGTACAATGAGCAGTTCTTC. Full variable domain (rest looked up from reference TRBV25-1 and TRBJ2-1): EADIYQTPRYLVIGTGKKITLECSQTMGHDKMYWYQQDPGMELHLIHYSYGVNSTEKGDLSSESTVSRIRTEHFPLTLESARPSHTSQYLCASSSYNEQFFGPGTRLTVL.

This clone was recorded a few times. The chain couples TRBV7-9 to TRBJ2-7, with D possibly TRBD2 on 5 matching bases. Between the trimmed V and J ends, which lost 5 bases and 3 bases, there was a span of 8 bases. The CDR3 sequence is 12 residues long. Germline lookup yields CDR1 SEHNR and CDR2 FQNEAQ (reference sequence). Written as DNA, the CDR3 is TGTGCCAGCAGCCATGACTACTACGAGCAGTACTTC. It yields the protein CASSHDYYEQYF.

The J gene is TRBJ2-5, the V gene TRBV9; D is ambiguous. Germline CDR1 SGDLS, CDR2 YYNGEE. V was pared by 4 bases and J by 2 bases, with 12 bases between. CDR3 size: 14 residues. CDR3 nucleotide sequence: TGTGCCAGCAGCCCCCGGCTAGTTCAAGAGACCCAGTACTTC. Its translation is CASSPRLVQETQYF.

This clone was recorded once. The V call is TRBV2, the J call TRBJ2-5, with D possibly matching TRBD1 (5 bases). The end of the DNA fits TRBJ2-7 better, so the J call may be wrong. The length of the CDR3 is 14 residues. Germline V gene lookup returns CDR1 SNHLY and CDR2 FYNNEI. Written as DNA, the CDR3 is TGTGCCAGCAGTGCGGAGATGGGGCAGGACGAGCAGTACTTC. It codes for CASSAEMGQDEQYF.

This chain connects TRBV30 to TRBJ1-2; 7 bases are shared with TRBD1. The CDR3 is made up of 13 amino acids. V dropped 7 bases and J dropped 5; count of bases not matched to a gene: 10. Germline V lookup: CDR1 GTSNPN, CDR2 SVGIG (reference sequence). CDR3 sequence (DNA): TGTGCCTATGTGATAGGGGGCGGTTATGGCTACACCTTC. Translating gives CAYVIGGGYGYTF.

The V and J genes are TRBV7-2 and TRBJ2-5; D may be TRBD2 (5 bases). The last part of the DNA fits TRBJ2-7 better; the J call may be wrong. The CDR3 spans 14 residues. Germline assignment: CDR1 SGHTA and CDR2 FQGNSA. CDR3 DNA sequence: TGTGCCAGCAGCGTAACTAGGCTCAACTACGAGCAGTACTTC. Encoded protein: CASSVTRLNYEQYF.

The CDR3, as DNA: TGTGCCAGCAACACCCAGAGCTCTGGGGCCAACGTCCTGACTTTC. This translates into CASNTQSSGANVLTF. The chain employs TRBV28 and TRBJ2-6; D gene uncertain. The CDR3 totals 15 residues. Germline CDR1 reads MDHEN; CDR2 reads SYDVKM. Between the trimmed V and J ends, which lost 7 bases and 0 bases, there was a span of 10 bases.